The next 17 T cell receptor beta chains were all read from a single sample in a study of cytomegalovirus exposure and HLA in healthy donors. Primers for the PCR totalled 60 Vbeta and 13 Jbeta. Data came from immunoSEQ multiplex PCR; TCRdb stores just in-frame clones and leaves some out. Here the sample spans about 120,000 clones, approximately 80% being singletons. The sequenced material came from PBMCs. Receptor source: a man in his fifties in good health and CMV-seronegative.

The chain recombines TRBV28 with TRBJ2-7, with D possibly TRBD1 on 6 matching bases. The CDR3 covers 14 residues. Trimming stripped 8 bases from V and 3 bases from J, with 17 bases between. Per the germline V gene, CDR1 is MDHEN and CDR2 is SYDVKM. In DNA, the CDR3 is TGTGCCAGCCAGGGGACGGCCTCTCTCTACGAGCAGTACTTC. This translates into CASQGTASLYEQYF.

The V gene is TRBV9, the J gene TRBJ2-3; possible D gene TRBD2, 5 bases. The CDR3 runs to 16 residues. V was trimmed by 0 bases and J by 6 bases, leaving 17 bases between them. Germline values: CDR1 SGDLS, CDR2 YYNGEE. The CDR3 DNA sequence: TGTGCCAGCAGCGTAGCTACCCGGGGATCCCTCGATACGCAGTATTTT. It encodes CASSVATRGSLDTQYF. The entire variable domain, with the rest obtained from reference TRBV9 and TRBJ2-3, is as follows: DSGVTQTPKHLITATGQRVTLRCSPRSGDLSVYWYQQSLDQGLQFLIQYYNGEERAKGNILERFSAQQFPDLHSELNLSSLELGDSALYFCASSVATRGSLDTQYFGPGTRLTVL.

The rearrangement uses TRBV4-3 and TRBJ1-2; 11 nucleotides align to TRBD1. CDR3 size: 17 residues. Germline values: CDR1 LGHNA, CDR2 YSLEER. V lost 0 bases to trimming and J lost 4 bases; unmatched junction nucleotides: 7. The CDR3 DNA follows: TGCGCCAGCAGCCAAGATGGACAGGGGGCGAGCTTCTATGGCTACACCTTC. As protein: CASSQDGQGASFYGYTF.

The CDR3 DNA sequence: TGTGCCAGCAGCTTTGAGGGAAGGGAGCAGTTCTTC. Protein sequence: CASSFEGREQFF. This sequence joins TRBV7-9 and TRBJ2-1; possible D gene TRBD2, 5 bases. Trimming removed 3 bases at V and 10 bases at J, with 10 bases between. The germline gives CDR1 SEHNR, CDR2 FQNEAQ (reference sequence). The CDR3 is 12 amino acids.

CDR3 nucleotides: TGTGCCAGCAGTGAAACAGGAATGATCTACGAGCAGTACTTC. This encodes CASSETGMIYEQYF. The genes are TRBV28 and TRBJ2-7, with D perhaps TRBD1 (5 bases). There are 14 residues in the CDR3. Deletions cut 5 bases from V and 3 bases from J, with 14 bases between. CDR1 and CDR2 (germline): MDHEN, SYDVKM. The variable domain in full, with the rest retrieved from reference TRBV28 and TRBJ2-7, is DVKVTQSSRYLVKRTGEKVFLECVQDMDHENMFWYRQDPGLGLRLIYFSYDVKMKEKGDIPEGYSVSREKKERFSLILESASTNQTSMYLCASSETGMIYEQYFGPGTRLTVT.

This clone was counted a few times. The gene calls are TRBV6-5 and TRBJ1-1; 9 bases are a match to TRBD1. This CDR3 region has 13 residues. Germline V gene data show CDR1 as MNHEY and CDR2 as SVGAGI. The V and J ends lost 6 bases and 5 bases, in that order; junction bases with no gene match: 4. The CDR3 DNA is TGTGCCAGCAGCTACGACAGGGGGACTGAAGCTTTCTTT. Its protein is CASSYDRGTEAFF.

The chain joins TRBV1 to TRBJ2-1; TRBD2 is the table's D call and was not checked against the DNA. TRBV1 is a listed pseudogene. The CDR3 has 16 amino acids. As DNA, the CDR3 is TGCACCAGCAGCCACCCCCGGGGGGGCCACTACAATGAGCAGTTCTTC. Protein product: CTSSHPRGGHYNEQFF.

This chain uses TRBV6-5 with TRBJ1-2; D may be TRBD1 (6 bases). The CDR3 is 15 amino acids. Trimming removed 0 bases from V and 7 bases from J, with 15 bases in between. The germline V gene has CDR1 MNHEY and CDR2 SVGAGI. The DNA of the CDR3 is TGTGCCAGCAGTTACTCGGACAGTTTAAGCCCTGGCTACACCTTC. Its translation: CASSYSDSLSPGYTF.

The chain carries TRBV4-1 and TRBJ1-6; D call uncertain. Germline-derived CDR1 and CDR2 are MGHRA and YSYEKL. This CDR3 spans 12 amino acids. V was shortened by 6 bases and J by 6 bases, with 6 bases between the two germline ends. CDR3 DNA: TGCGCCAGCAGGGGCAGTAATTCACCCCTCCACTTT. This encodes CASRGSNSPLHF.

This chain joins TRBV2 and TRBJ2-2; D gene unclear. Trimming took off 5 bases at V and 8 bases at J, with 9 bases between the two ends. Per the germline V gene, CDR1 is SNHLY and CDR2 is FYNNEI. The CDR3 covers 12 residues. The CDR3 DNA follows: TGTGCCAGCAGTACTGGGCTAGGGGAGCTGTTTTTT. It codes for CASSTGLGELFF.

The chain joins TRBV19 to TRBJ1-5; TRBD1 might be the D (5 bases). V lost 7 bases and J 5 bases, leaving 15 bases between the germline ends. Germline V gene lookup returns CDR1 LNHDA and CDR2 SQIVND (reference sequence). CDR3 size: 14 residues. CDR3 in DNA: TGTGCCAGTATCGATGGGGGGTATCATCAGCCCCAGCATTTT. Residues: CASIDGGYHQPQHF.

The J gene is TRBJ1-1, the V gene TRBV14, with TRBD1 matching over 8 bases. CDR1 SGHDN and CDR2 FVKESK come from the germline V gene. CDR3 length: 15 amino acids. V shed 4 bases and J 4 bases; nucleotides not matched to a gene: 8. The CDR3 nucleotides are TGTGCCAGCAGCCTACGGACAGGGTGGGCCACTGAAGCTTTCTTT. It specifies CASSLRTGWATEAFF.

The CDR3 DNA sequence: TGTGCCTGGGACCCCGGGGCAACTAATGAAAAACTGTTTTTT. As protein: CAWDPGATNEKLFF. J is TRBJ1-4 and V is TRBV30; D remains unclear. V lost 5 bases and J 0 bases, leaving 10 bases between the germline ends. CDR3 length: 14 residues. Germline V gene sequence: CDR1 GTSNPN, CDR2 SVGIG (reference sequence).

The chain carries TRBV28 and TRBJ1-2, with TRBD1 identical over 8 bases. Looked up from germline, CDR1 is MDHEN and CDR2 is SYDVKM. This CDR3 is 15 amino acids long. V shed 2 bases, J shed 8 bases, and the junction held 10 bases outside the gene matches. CDR3 bases: TGTGCCAGCAGTTTAATGGTGACAGGGGCCTTCGGCTACACCTTC. Translating it yields CASSLMVTGAFGYTF.

The V and J genes are TRBV9 and TRBJ2-3; perhaps TRBD2 as D (6 bases). V lost 2 bases to trimming and J lost 3 bases, with 10 bases between them. Germline CDR1 SGDLS, CDR2 YYNGEE. CDR3 length equals 14 residues. CDR3 residues: CASSVGGRTDTQYF. The DNA for the CDR3 is TGTGCCAGCAGCGTGGGGGGTAGGACAGATACGCAGTATTTT.

The CDR3 reads CASSSSGTGSYEQYF. CDR3 DNA sequence: TGTGCCAGCAGCTCGTCCGGGACAGGGTCATACGAGCAGTACTTC. This chain links TRBV7-9 with TRBJ2-5, with 9 bases identical to TRBD1. The J call may be faulty, since TRBJ2-7 better matches the DNA end. The CDR3 is 15 residues long. The V gene's germline CDR1 is SEHNR and CDR2 FQNEAQ (reference sequence).

This chain links TRBV19 with TRBJ2-7; the D gene is possibly TRBD1 (5 bases). Deletions cut 7 bases from V and 1 base from J, with 11 bases between. The CDR3 totals 13 residues. Germline V gene data show CDR1 as LNHDA and CDR2 as SQIVND (reference sequence). This CDR3 reads CASKATGSYEQYF. The CDR3 DNA sequence: TGTGCCAGTAAGGCAACAGGATCCTACGAGCAGTACTTC.